These T cell receptor beta chains were read from a single sample in a study of Ad26.COV2.S vaccination and SARS-CoV-2 variants. Data came from immunoSEQ multiplex PCR; TCRdb stores just in-frame clones and leaves some out. The sample gives about 400,000 clones, about 89% of which show up once; around 2% is in the top ten. Sequenced material: peripheral blood, taken in a trial of Ad26.COV2.S vaccine versus placebo. The source of these receptors is a person aged 18-65 years who received the Ad26.COV2.S COVID-19 vaccine or a placebo. Each CDR3 is given with its conserved first and last residue. A D gene is named only where the DNA matches it firmly. Clone size is stated in some rows and not others, as once, few, many or a class when expanded.

cdr3_length: 13; j_call: TRBJ2-1; clone_size: few; d_call: -; v_call: TRBV6-4; cdr3_aa: CASSDSGYNEQFF; cdr3_nt: TGTGCCAGCAGTGACTCAGGGTACAATGAGCAGTTCTTC
cdr3_length: 18; j_call: TRBJ2-6; clone_size: once; d_call: TRBD1; v_call: TRBV13; cdr3_aa: CASSLTGTGLSGANVLTF; cdr3_nt: TGTGCCAGCAGCCTAACCGGGACAGGACTCTCTGGGGCCAACGTCCTGACTTTC
cdr3_length: 15; j_call: TRBJ2-1; clone_size: -; d_call: -; v_call: TRBV27; cdr3_aa: CASSEALPTYNEQFF; cdr3_nt: TGTGCCAGCTCCGAGGCGTTGCCGACCTACAATGAGCAGTTCTTC
cdr3_length: 16; j_call: TRBJ2-7; clone_size: once; d_call: TRBD2; v_call: TRBV7-2; cdr3_aa: CASSLPRLAGGHEQYF; cdr3_nt: TGTGCCAGCAGCTTACCTCGACTAGCGGGAGGGCACGAGCAGTACTTC
cdr3_length: 13; j_call: TRBJ2-7; clone_size: -; d_call: TRBD1; v_call: TRBV11-2; cdr3_aa: CASSRDSSYEQYF; cdr3_nt: TGTGCCAGCAGCAGGGACAGCTCCTACGAGCAGTACTTC
cdr3_length: 14; j_call: TRBJ2-5; clone_size: -; d_call: -; v_call: TRBV7-2; cdr3_aa: CASSNRERLETQYF; cdr3_nt: TGTGCCAGCAGCAACCGGGAAAGACTGGAGACCCAGTACTTC
cdr3_length: 16; j_call: TRBJ2-7; clone_size: -; d_call: -; v_call: TRBV6-2/TRBV6-3; cdr3_aa: CASSLPPGRVTYEQYF; cdr3_nt: TGTGCCAGCAGCCTCCCCCCCGGGCGGGTAACATACGAGCAGTACTTC
cdr3_length: 17; j_call: TRBJ2-5; clone_size: -; d_call: -; v_call: TRBV7-9; cdr3_aa: CASSLLGLAPDLQTQYF; cdr3_nt: TGTGCCAGCAGCTTATTGGGTTTGGCACCCGACCTGCAGACCCAGTACTTC
cdr3_length: 13; j_call: TRBJ2-1; clone_size: -; d_call: -; v_call: TRBV5-4; cdr3_aa: CASSLVSDNEQFF; cdr3_nt: TGTGCCAGCAGCTTAGTGTCTGACAATGAGCAGTTCTTC
cdr3_length: 13; j_call: TRBJ2-5; clone_size: -; d_call: TRBD1; v_call: TRBV30; cdr3_aa: CAWQGQEQETQYF; cdr3_nt: TGTGCCTGGCAGGGACAGGAGCAAGAGACCCAGTACTTC
cdr3_length: 15; j_call: TRBJ2-3; clone_size: few; d_call: TRBD1; v_call: TRBV7-9; cdr3_aa: CASSLTGDGTDTQYF; cdr3_nt: TGTGCCAGCAGCTTGACAGGGGACGGCACAGATACGCAGTATTTT
cdr3_length: 13; j_call: TRBJ2-3; clone_size: -; d_call: -; v_call: TRBV15; cdr3_aa: CATRSGSTDTQYF; cdr3_nt: TGTGCCACCAGGAGCGGGAGCACAGATACGCAGTATTTT
cdr3_length: 17; j_call: TRBJ2-1; clone_size: -; d_call: TRBD2; v_call: TRBV5-1; cdr3_aa: CASSLALAGGHGNEQFF; cdr3_nt: TGCGCCAGCAGCTTGGCACTAGCGGGAGGGCACGGGAATGAGCAGTTCTTC
cdr3_length: 13; j_call: TRBJ1-2; clone_size: -; d_call: -; v_call: TRBV6-2/TRBV6-3; cdr3_aa: CASSLNRDGGYTF; cdr3_nt: TGTGCCAGCAGTCTTAACAGGGATGGTGGCTACACCTTC
cdr3_length: 13; j_call: TRBJ1-2; clone_size: -; d_call: -; v_call: TRBV28; cdr3_aa: CASSLNRRGGYTF; cdr3_nt: TGTGCCAGCAGTTTGAACAGGAGGGGCGGCTACACCTTC
cdr3_length: 18; j_call: TRBJ1-5; clone_size: few; d_call: TRBD1; v_call: TRBV19; cdr3_aa: CASSTLGDREMRMQPQHF; cdr3_nt: TGTGCCAGTAGTACTCTGGGGGACAGGGAAATGAGGATGCAGCCCCAGCATTTT
cdr3_length: 13; j_call: TRBJ2-3; clone_size: -; d_call: -; v_call: TRBV20-1; cdr3_aa: CSASFPSTDTQYF; cdr3_nt: TGCAGTGCTAGTTTCCCGAGCACAGATACGCAGTATTTT
cdr3_length: 15; j_call: TRBJ1-2; clone_size: -; d_call: TRBD1; v_call: TRBV30; cdr3_aa: CAWTRGTGGSYGYTF; cdr3_nt: TGTGCCTGGACTCGGGGGACAGGGGGTTCCTATGGCTACACCTTC
cdr3_length: 13; j_call: TRBJ2-3; clone_size: -; d_call: -; v_call: TRBV7-2; cdr3_aa: CASNNYGPDTQYF; cdr3_nt: TGTGCCAGCAACAACTACGGGCCAGATACGCAGTATTTT
cdr3_length: 13; j_call: TRBJ1-3; clone_size: -; d_call: -; v_call: TRBV5-1; cdr3_aa: CASSSGARNTIYF; cdr3_nt: TGCGCCAGCAGCTCAGGTGCTAGAAACACCATATATTTT
cdr3_length: 15; j_call: TRBJ2-4; clone_size: once; d_call: -; v_call: TRBV29-1; cdr3_aa: CSVRGQTLAKNIQYF; cdr3_nt: TGCAGCGTCAGAGGACAGACTCTAGCCAAAAACATTCAGTACTTC
cdr3_length: 13; j_call: TRBJ2-7; clone_size: -; d_call: -; v_call: TRBV11-2; cdr3_aa: CASSWDNSYEQYF; cdr3_nt: TGTGCCAGCAGCTGGGACAACTCCTACGAGCAGTACTTC
cdr3_length: 16; j_call: TRBJ2-5; clone_size: -; d_call: TRBD2; v_call: TRBV5-1; cdr3_aa: CASSSGLAGVSETQYF; cdr3_nt: TGCGCCAGCAGCTCAGGACTAGCGGGAGTATCAGAGACCCAGTACTTC
cdr3_length: 14; j_call: TRBJ2-7; clone_size: -; d_call: TRBD2; v_call: TRBV7-9; cdr3_aa: CASSLPGLAYEQYF; cdr3_nt: TGTGCCAGCAGCCTCCCGGGACTAGCCTACGAGCAGTACTTC
cdr3_length: 15; j_call: TRBJ1-2; clone_size: -; d_call: -; v_call: TRBV2; cdr3_aa: CASSEARGAQDGYTF; cdr3_nt: TGTGCCAGCAGTGAAGCTCGGGGGGCGCAGGATGGCTACACCTTC
cdr3_length: 14; j_call: TRBJ1-5; clone_size: few; d_call: TRBD1; v_call: TRBV27; cdr3_aa: CASSQGTGSQPQHF; cdr3_nt: TGTGCCAGCAGTCAAGGGACAGGGAGTCAGCCCCAGCATTTT
cdr3_length: 14; j_call: TRBJ1-2; clone_size: -; d_call: -; v_call: TRBV5-1; cdr3_aa: CASSLGRDWSGYTF; cdr3_nt: TGCGCCAGCAGCTTGGGACGTGATTGGAGCGGCTACACCTTC
cdr3_length: 15; j_call: TRBJ1-3; clone_size: -; d_call: TRBD1; v_call: TRBV30; cdr3_aa: CAWSLGQGPGNTIYF; cdr3_nt: TGTGCCTGGAGCCTTGGACAGGGGCCGGGAAACACCATATATTTT
cdr3_length: 15; j_call: TRBJ2-7; clone_size: -; d_call: TRBD2; v_call: TRBV7-2; cdr3_aa: CASRRGTSGTYEQYF; cdr3_nt: TGTGCCAGCAGACGTGGGACTAGCGGGACCTACGAGCAGTACTTC
cdr3_length: 16; j_call: TRBJ2-1; clone_size: -; d_call: TRBD2; v_call: TRBV14; cdr3_aa: CASRRTGLAGENEQFF; cdr3_nt: TGTGCCAGCAGACGAACTGGGCTAGCGGGAGAGAATGAGCAGTTCTTC
cdr3_length: 14; j_call: TRBJ1-1; clone_size: few; d_call: -; v_call: TRBV5-1; cdr3_aa: CASSLGGMNTEAFF; cdr3_nt: TGCGCCAGCAGCTTGGGGGGGATGAACACTGAAGCTTTCTTT
cdr3_length: 14; j_call: TRBJ2-7; clone_size: -; d_call: -; v_call: TRBV2; cdr3_aa: CASSEALSASEQYF; cdr3_nt: TGTGCCAGCAGTGAAGCGCTTTCTGCCTCCGAGCAGTACTTC
cdr3_length: 14; j_call: TRBJ2-7; clone_size: -; d_call: TRBD2; v_call: TRBV2; cdr3_aa: CASSDGRGVDEQYF; cdr3_nt: TGTGCCAGCAGTGACGGGAGGGGAGTCGACGAGCAGTACTTC
cdr3_length: 16; j_call: TRBJ2-1; clone_size: -; d_call: TRBD2; v_call: TRBV5-5; cdr3_aa: CASTWRLAGEHNEQFF; cdr3_nt: TGTGCCAGCACCTGGAGGCTAGCGGGAGAGCACAATGAGCAGTTCTTC
cdr3_length: 16; j_call: TRBJ2-3; clone_size: -; d_call: TRBD1; v_call: TRBV19; cdr3_aa: CASSIGQGVRTDTQYF; cdr3_nt: TGTGCCAGTAGTATAGGTCAGGGGGTGAGGACAGATACGCAGTATTTT
cdr3_length: 14; j_call: TRBJ2-7; clone_size: -; d_call: -; v_call: TRBV10-2; cdr3_aa: CASSTRGGPYEQYF; cdr3_nt: TGCGCCAGCTCGACGCGGGGCGGGCCCTACGAGCAGTACTTC
cdr3_length: 15; j_call: TRBJ1-5; clone_size: once; d_call: TRBD1; v_call: TRBV28; cdr3_aa: CASSPTTGNSQPQHF; cdr3_nt: TGTGCCAGCAGTCCGACGACAGGGAACAGTCAGCCCCAGCATTTT
cdr3_length: 17; j_call: TRBJ2-3; clone_size: -; d_call: -; v_call: TRBV5-1; cdr3_aa: CASSLSLSGSSTDTQYF; cdr3_nt: TGCGCCAGCAGCCTTTCCCTTAGCGGATCTAGCACAGATACGCAGTATTTT
cdr3_length: 18; j_call: TRBJ1-1; clone_size: -; d_call: TRBD1; v_call: TRBV19; cdr3_aa: CASSLGQGWGVLNTEAFF; cdr3_nt: TGTGCCAGTAGTCTCGGACAGGGGTGGGGAGTACTGAACACTGAAGCTTTCTTT
cdr3_length: 14; j_call: TRBJ2-3; clone_size: -; d_call: TRBD2; v_call: TRBV18; cdr3_aa: CASSRTSGTDTQYF; cdr3_nt: TGTGCCAGCTCACGCACTAGCGGAACAGATACGCAGTATTTT
cdr3_length: 16; j_call: TRBJ2-5; clone_size: -; d_call: -; v_call: TRBV4-1; cdr3_aa: CASSHFPKGKQETQYF; cdr3_nt: TGCGCCAGCAGCCATTTCCCTAAGGGGAAACAAGAGACCCAGTACTTC
cdr3_length: 16; j_call: TRBJ2-2; clone_size: -; d_call: TRBD2; v_call: TRBV9; cdr3_aa: CASSKGLAGITGELFF; cdr3_nt: TGTGCCAGCAGCAAGGGACTAGCGGGAATCACCGGGGAGCTGTTTTTT